Shown below are 20 T cell receptor beta chains from a single sample sequenced in a study of T cell changes during pregnancy in multiple sclerosis (dated by TCRdb to the late 2010s). The library was prepared using the immunoSEQ multiplex PCR assay. The table was pulled from immuneACCESS by TCRdb, which kept in-frame rearrangements only. Such tables lose some clones; where checked, under half of the loss comes from unresolved V genes, and the rest has no known cause. Present in this sample are tens of thousands of clones, approximately 92% of which were seen just once. Less than 2% of the sample is held by the ten biggest clonotypes. This specimen consisted of peripheral blood, obtained in the third trimester of pregnancy. These receptors were obtained from a female donor in good health, enrolled as a control in a pregnancy study.

The gene calls are TRBV18 and TRBJ1-5; 8 bases map to TRBD1. This CDR3 contains 17 residues. J lost 3 bases, V lost 2 bases, and 9 bases had no gene match. Per germline, CDR1 KGHSH and CDR2 LQKENI. The CDR3 loop is CASSPYSPGGSNQPQHF. The CDR3 DNA follows: TGTGCCAGCTCACCATATAGTCCAGGGGGCTCCAATCAGCCCCAGCATTTT.

The chain employs TRBV7-2 and TRBJ2-1; tentatively, D is TRBD2 (6 bases). Germline V gives CDR1 SGHTA, CDR2 FQGNSA. V was clipped by 3 bases and J by 6 bases, with 9 bases between them. This CDR3 region has 13 residues. The CDR3 protein is CASSLTRLNEQFF. The CDR3 DNA sequence: TGTGCCAGCAGCTTGACTAGGCTCAATGAGCAGTTCTTC.

The chain carries TRBV28 and TRBJ2-5; D is unresolved. Deletions cut 8 bases from V and 5 bases from J, with 12 bases between. The CDR3 runs to 12 residues. Germline-derived CDR1 and CDR2 are MDHEN and SYDVKM. The CDR3 DNA sequence: TGTGCCAGCCGAGTAGCAACCGAGACCCAGTACTTC. Translation gives CASRVATETQYF.

This clone was recorded only once. The chain uses TRBV6-4 and TRBJ2-1; weak D call: TRBD2 (5 bases). Trimming left V 2 bases short and J 9 bases short, with 17 bases between. Germline CDR1 reads MRHNA; CDR2 reads SNTAGT. CDR3 length equals 15 residues. CDR3 in DNA: TGTGCCAGCAGTGACAGTTTTAGGGCTCGGGGTGAGCAGTTCTTC. Amino acids: CASSDSFRARGEQFF.

The chain has TRBV5-1 and TRBJ2-2, with a tentative D call TRBD2 (6 bases). V shed 4 bases and J shed 7 bases, with 11 bases lying between them. Germline CDR1 reads SGHRS; CDR2 reads YFSETQ. The CDR3 extends over 13 amino acids. The CDR3 loop is CASSLSGGGELFF. In DNA, the CDR3 is TGCGCCAGCAGCCTTAGCGGAGGCGGGGAGCTGTTTTTT.

The chain employs TRBV7-2 and TRBJ1-2, with 7 bases that match TRBD1. J gave up 6 bases and V 3 bases, and 4 bases lay outside the gene matches. Looked up from germline, CDR1 is SGHTA and CDR2 is FQGNSA. CDR3 size: 13 residues. The CDR3 bases are TGTGCCAGCAGCTTCCACGGGACAGATGGCTACACCTTC. It encodes CASSFHGTDGYTF.

This sequence joins TRBV7-9 and TRBJ2-3; 9 bases map to TRBD2. After removal of 6 bases from V and 6 bases from J, the junction contained 13 bases not matched to a gene. Germline V gene lookup returns CDR1 SEHNR and CDR2 FQNEAQ (reference sequence). CDR3 length: 16 amino acids. This chain's CDR3 is CASSPARAGGWDTQYF. CDR3 coding DNA: TGTGCCAGCAGTCCTGCGAGAGCGGGGGGATGGGATACGCAGTATTTT.

The genes are TRBV11-2 and TRBJ2-2, with D unresolved. The CDR3 runs to 16 residues. Between the trimmed V and J ends, which lost 3 bases and 2 bases, there was a span of 13 bases. CDR1 SGHAT and CDR2 FQNNGV come from the germline V gene. As DNA, the CDR3 is TGTGCCAGCAGCTTTCCCCTCGACTCCAACACCGGGGAGCTGTTTTTT. It codes for CASSFPLDSNTGELFF.

The chain carries TRBV27 and TRBJ2-3, with 13 bases that match TRBD2. The CDR3 extends over 24 amino acids. Germline trimming cut 4 bases from V and 4 bases from J; bases unmatched to any gene: 29. Per germline, CDR1 MNHEY and CDR2 SMNVEV (reference sequence). The CDR3 region is CASSSLDTSMQIGTSGATADTQYF. The CDR3 DNA is TGTGCCAGCAGTTCCCTGGACACCTCGATGCAAATCGGGACTAGCGGGGCGACTGCAGATACGCAGTATTTT.

CDR3 region: CASSLQAGGPGDEQFF. CDR3 in DNA: TGTGCCAGCAGCCTACAAGCGGGAGGGCCGGGGGATGAGCAGTTCTTC. V gene TRBV4-2 combines with J gene TRBJ2-1, with 10 bases matching TRBD2. Unmatched junction bases numbered 11, after V lost 4 bases and J lost 8 bases. The length of the CDR3 is 16 residues. Germline values: CDR1 LGHNA, CDR2 YNFKEQ.

This clone was recorded once. This chain connects TRBV5-1 to TRBJ2-1; no clear D. Trimming removed 5 bases at V and 2 bases at J, with 14 bases between. CDR3 length equals 15 residues. The germline V gene encodes CDR1 SGHRS and CDR2 YFSETQ. The CDR3 DNA sequence: TGCGCCAGCAGACTGAGTGAAATGACCTACAATGAGCAGTTCTTC. Its translation: CASRLSEMTYNEQFF.

The J gene is TRBJ2-7, the V gene TRBV19; 9 nucleotides match TRBD1. Germline V gene lookup returns CDR1 LNHDA and CDR2 SQIVND (reference sequence). The CDR3 is 16 amino acids. The V gene end was trimmed by 5 bases and the J gene end by 3 bases; junction bases not matched to a gene: 11. CDR3 residues: CASSPDRTGADYEQYF. CDR3 nucleotide sequence: TGTGCCAGTAGTCCGGACAGGACAGGGGCCGACTACGAGCAGTACTTC.

The chain is built from TRBV2 and TRBJ1-1, with D perhaps matching TRBD1 (5 bases). Germline CDR1 is SNHLY and CDR2 is FYNNEI. With 6 bases removed from V and 3 bases from J, the gap between germline ends came to 14 bases. CDR3 length: 14 residues. The chain's CDR3 is CASSLTGGDTEAFF. CDR3 in DNA: TGTGCCAGCAGCCTAACCGGAGGGGACACTGAAGCTTTCTTT. The full variable domain, in which reference TRBV2 and TRBJ1-1 provide the parts outside the CDR3, is EPEVTQTPSHQVTQMGQEVILRCVPISNHLYFYWYRQILGQKVEFLVSFYNNEISEKSEIFDDQFSVERPDGSNFTLKIRSTKLEDSAMYFCASSLTGGDTEAFFGQGTRLTVV.

V is TRBV27 and J is TRBJ1-2; D is ambiguous. The CDR3 totals 18 residues. Germline V gene sequence: CDR1 MNHEY, CDR2 SMNVEV (reference sequence). The V end was cut by 4 bases, the J end by 2 bases, with 23 bases between. CDR3 DNA: TGTGCCAGCAGTTCCCACGAATCCCTCCGGACTGAAAACTATGGCTACACCTTC. This encodes CASSSHESLRTENYGYTF.

The CDR3 coding sequence is TGTGCCAGCAGCCAATTATCGAGGACTAGCGGGGGAGAAGAGACCCAGTACTTC. The encoded protein is CASSQLSRTSGGEETQYF. The rearrangement joins TRBV4-2 to TRBJ2-5; 13 nucleotides agree with TRBD2. The CDR3 is 18 residues long. The germline CDR1 and CDR2 sequences are LGHNA and YNFKEQ. J was trimmed by 3 bases and V by 2 bases; bases with no gene match: 9.

This clone was detected once. The chain carries TRBV5-1 and TRBJ2-7, with 9 bases lining up with TRBD1. Looked up from germline, CDR1 is SGHRS and CDR2 is YFSETQ. The trim removed 7 bases at V and 5 bases at J, leaving 13 bases unmatched. This CDR3 contains 15 residues. DNA for the CDR3: TGCGCCAGCGGTCGATATGGGACAGGGTCAAACGAGCAGTACTTC. The encoded protein is CASGRYGTGSNEQYF.

The chain links TRBV5-1 to TRBJ2-1; TRBD2 aligns across 7 bases. The V segment lost 2 bases and the J segment 3 bases; nucleotides outside the gene matches: 5. This CDR3 comprises 15 residues. Looked up from germline, CDR1 is SGHRS and CDR2 is YFSETQ. CDR3 in DNA: TGCGCCAGCAGCTTATATGGGACTATCTACAATGAGCAGTTCTTC. The encoded protein is CASSLYGTIYNEQFF.

V usage is TRBV19 and J usage is TRBJ2-7; D gene uncertain. Germline CDR1 and CDR2: LNHDA and SQIVND (reference sequence). The CDR3 runs to 15 residues. V gave up 5 bases and J gave up 0 bases, with 14 bases separating them. The CDR3 nucleotides are TGTGCCAGTAGTGTCCAGCACCGCGGCTCCTACGAGCAGTACTTC. Encoded protein: CASSVQHRGSYEQYF.

This clone was seen a handful of times. The chain employs TRBV6-5 and TRBJ1-3, with D tentatively TRBD1 (5 bases). CDR1 MNHEY and CDR2 SVGAGI come from the germline V gene. This CDR3 contains 16 residues. Trimming left V 4 bases short and J 3 bases short, with 16 bases between. The CDR3 sequence is CASSFNPGLGGNTIYF. CDR3 nucleotides: TGTGCCAGCAGTTTCAACCCAGGGCTAGGTGGAAACACCATATATTTT.

The rearrangement uses TRBV5-1 and TRBJ1-5; unclear D gene. Germline V gene sequence: CDR1 SGHRS, CDR2 YFSETQ. CDR3 length: 15 residues. Deletions cut 1 base from V and 0 bases from J, with 8 bases between. The CDR3 coding sequence is TGCGCCAGCAGCTTGAGCGGGGATAGCAATCAGCCCCAGCATTTT. Protein sequence: CASSLSGDSNQPQHF.